The following is a T cell receptor beta chain sequence with its context. Before they entered the study, exposed participants had met a COVID-19 case within 2 weeks. V lost 2 bases and J 2 bases, leaving 10 bases between the germline ends. Germline-derived CDR1 and CDR2 are SGHVS and FQNEAQ. CDR3 length: 14 amino acids. This entry is derived from a study of blood T cell repertoires in COVID-19. The overall study: T cells, B-cell-depleted T cells, or PBMCs supplied cDNA or gDNA.

In the authors' workflow: It was from reference gene primer amplification that nucleated cell counts were estimated. Sequencing used immunoSEQ multiplex PCR; TCRdb keeps in-frame clones, though not all of them. The V and J calls and clone size were taken over from that table, and D and trimming were inferred from the DNA. In the table there are about 150,000 clones, roughly 89% of which are singletons. The clonotype was recovered from a woman between 45 and 65 years old who had been exposed to COVID-19. The sequencing input was PBMCs or T cells enriched from blood (not recorded which). The chain links TRBV7-8 to TRBJ2-7; D is ambiguous. In DNA, the CDR3 is TGTGCCAGCAGCTTAAGCGACGGTACCTACGAGCAGTACTTC. As protein: CASSLSDGTYEQYF.